This T cell receptor (beta chain) was retrieved from a study of blood T cell repertoires in COVID-19. Original processing methods: The authors estimated nucleated cell counts from reference gene primer amplification. Repertoires were generated with immunoSEQ multiplex PCR, while TCRdb's copy carries only in-frame clones and drops some. V and J calls and clone size come straight from that table; D and trimming were deduced from the DNA. The sample has some 330,000 clones, roughly four fifths seen once. Recruits, aged roughly 18 to 89 years, lived in 20 to 30 US areas. Participants had their cohort set by participant-reported clinical history. Two negative PCRs, clearance, or symptom resolution had been documented for recovered Cohort 3 donors. Looked up from germline, CDR1 is LGHNA and CDR2 is YNFKEQ. The ends were cut back, 0 bases at V and 4 bases at J, with 15 bases in the middle. CDR3 size: 16 residues.

The sequence came from a woman aged 50 to 65 who had recovered from COVID-19. The chain employs TRBV4-2 and TRBJ1-2; TRBD1 is a possible D gene (5 bases). The sequencing input was PBMCs or T cells enriched from blood (not recorded which). CDR3 DNA: TGTGCCAGCAGCCAAGATCTAGGGGTTGGGTCCTATGGCTACACCTTC. Protein product: CASSQDLGVGSYGYTF.